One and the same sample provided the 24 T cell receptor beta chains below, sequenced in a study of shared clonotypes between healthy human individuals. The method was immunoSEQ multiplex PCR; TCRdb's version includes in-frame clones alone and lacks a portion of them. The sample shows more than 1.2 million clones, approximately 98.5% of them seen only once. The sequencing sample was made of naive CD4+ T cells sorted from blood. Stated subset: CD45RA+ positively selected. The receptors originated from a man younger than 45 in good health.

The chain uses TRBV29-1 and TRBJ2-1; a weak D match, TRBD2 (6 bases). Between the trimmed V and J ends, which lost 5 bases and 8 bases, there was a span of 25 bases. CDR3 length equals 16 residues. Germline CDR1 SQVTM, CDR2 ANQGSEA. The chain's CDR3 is CSVFGVPTSTADEQFF. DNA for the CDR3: TGCAGCGTTTTTGGTGTCCCGACTAGTACCGCCGATGAGCAGTTCTTC.

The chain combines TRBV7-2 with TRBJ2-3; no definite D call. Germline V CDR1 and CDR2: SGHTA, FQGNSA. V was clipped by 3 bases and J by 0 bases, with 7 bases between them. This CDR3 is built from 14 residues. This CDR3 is CASSLGYSTDTQYF. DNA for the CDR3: TGTGCCAGCAGCTTGGGATATAGCACAGATACGCAGTATTTT.

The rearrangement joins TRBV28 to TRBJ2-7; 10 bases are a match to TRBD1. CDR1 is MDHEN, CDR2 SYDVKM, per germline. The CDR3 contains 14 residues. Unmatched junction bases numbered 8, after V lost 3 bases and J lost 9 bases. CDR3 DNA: TGTGCCAGCAGTTTTCGACAGGGGGCGCTTGGGCAGTACTTC. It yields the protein CASSFRQGALGQYF.

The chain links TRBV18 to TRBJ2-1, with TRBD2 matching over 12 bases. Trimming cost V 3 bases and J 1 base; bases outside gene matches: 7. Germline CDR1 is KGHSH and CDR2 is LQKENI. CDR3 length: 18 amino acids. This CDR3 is CASSPLAGGPGSYNEQFF. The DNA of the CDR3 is TGTGCCAGCTCACCGCTAGCGGGAGGGCCTGGGTCCTACAATGAGCAGTTCTTC.

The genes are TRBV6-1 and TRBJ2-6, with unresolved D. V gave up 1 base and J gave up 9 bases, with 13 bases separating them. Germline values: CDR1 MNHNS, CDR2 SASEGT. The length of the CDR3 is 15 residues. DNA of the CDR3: TGTGCCAGCAGTGAAGATGGTTCTTCCAGCAACGTCCTGACTTTC. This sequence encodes CASSEDGSSSNVLTF.

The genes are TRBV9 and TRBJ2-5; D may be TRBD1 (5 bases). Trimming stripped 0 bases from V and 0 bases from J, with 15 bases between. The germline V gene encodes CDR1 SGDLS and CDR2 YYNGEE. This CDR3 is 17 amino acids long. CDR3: CASSVGAARQYQETQYF. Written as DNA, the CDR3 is TGTGCCAGCAGCGTAGGGGCAGCCCGACAGTACCAAGAGACCCAGTACTTC.

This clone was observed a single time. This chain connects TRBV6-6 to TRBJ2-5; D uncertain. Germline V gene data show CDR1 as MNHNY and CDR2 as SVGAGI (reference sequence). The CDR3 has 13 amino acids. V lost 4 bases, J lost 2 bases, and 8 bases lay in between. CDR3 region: CASSSPAQETQYF. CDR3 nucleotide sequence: TGTGCCAGCAGTTCTCCAGCTCAAGAGACCCAGTACTTC.

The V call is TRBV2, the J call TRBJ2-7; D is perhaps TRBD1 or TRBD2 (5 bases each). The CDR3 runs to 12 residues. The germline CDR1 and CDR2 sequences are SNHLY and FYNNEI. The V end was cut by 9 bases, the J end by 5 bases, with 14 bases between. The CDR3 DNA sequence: TGTGCCAGTCAACGGGACCCTAACGAGCAGTACTTC. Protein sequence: CASQRDPNEQYF.

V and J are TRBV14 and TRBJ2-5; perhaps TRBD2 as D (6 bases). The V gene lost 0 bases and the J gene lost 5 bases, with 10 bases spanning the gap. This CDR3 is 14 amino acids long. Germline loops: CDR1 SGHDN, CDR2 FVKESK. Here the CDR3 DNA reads TGTGCCAGCAGCCAAGATCTTGGAGGGGAGACCCAGTACTTC. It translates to CASSQDLGGETQYF.

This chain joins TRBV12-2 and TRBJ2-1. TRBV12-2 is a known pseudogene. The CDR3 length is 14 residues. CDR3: CAPHRTAKYNEQFF. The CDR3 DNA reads TGTGCTCCCCACCGGACGGCTAAATACAATGAGCAGTTCTTC.

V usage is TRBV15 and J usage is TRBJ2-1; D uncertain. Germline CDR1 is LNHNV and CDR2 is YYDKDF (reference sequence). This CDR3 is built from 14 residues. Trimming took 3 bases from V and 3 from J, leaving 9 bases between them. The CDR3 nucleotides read TGTGCCACCAGCAGCCCACCTCACTACAATGAGCAGTTCTTC. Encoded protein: CATSSPPHYNEQFF.

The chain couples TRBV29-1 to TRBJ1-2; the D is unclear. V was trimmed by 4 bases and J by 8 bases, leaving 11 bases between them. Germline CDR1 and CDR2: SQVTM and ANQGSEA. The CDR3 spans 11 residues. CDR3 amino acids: CSVGSWRGYTF. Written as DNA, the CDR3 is TGCAGCGTTGGAAGCTGGAGGGGCTACACCTTC.

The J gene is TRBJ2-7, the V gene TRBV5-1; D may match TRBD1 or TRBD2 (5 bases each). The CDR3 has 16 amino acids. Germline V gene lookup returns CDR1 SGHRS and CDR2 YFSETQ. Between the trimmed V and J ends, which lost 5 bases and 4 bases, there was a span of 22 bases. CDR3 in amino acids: CASSFYGGGVPYEQYF. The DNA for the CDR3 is TGCGCCAGCAGTTTCTATGGGGGTGGGGTTCCTTACGAGCAGTACTTC.

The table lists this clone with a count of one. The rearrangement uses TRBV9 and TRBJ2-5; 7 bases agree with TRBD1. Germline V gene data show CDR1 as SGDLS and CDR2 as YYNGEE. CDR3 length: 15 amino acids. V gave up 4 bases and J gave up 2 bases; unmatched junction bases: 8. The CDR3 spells CASSPRTGLQETQYF. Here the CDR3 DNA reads TGTGCCAGCAGCCCCCGGACAGGACTTCAAGAGACCCAGTACTTC.

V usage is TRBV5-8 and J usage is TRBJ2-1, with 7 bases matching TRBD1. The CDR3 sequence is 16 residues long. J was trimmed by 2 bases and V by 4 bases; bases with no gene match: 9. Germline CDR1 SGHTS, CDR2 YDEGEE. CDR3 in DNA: TGTGCCAGCAGCCGGACAGGCCCCAGGGCCTACAATGAGCAGTTCTTC. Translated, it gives CASSRTGPRAYNEQFF.

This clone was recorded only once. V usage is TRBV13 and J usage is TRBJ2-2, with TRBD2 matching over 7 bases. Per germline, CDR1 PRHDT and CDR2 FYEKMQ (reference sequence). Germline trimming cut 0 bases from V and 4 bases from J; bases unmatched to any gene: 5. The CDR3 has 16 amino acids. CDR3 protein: CASSLGGRAPTGELFF. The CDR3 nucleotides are TGTGCCAGCAGCTTAGGAGGGAGGGCCCCCACCGGGGAGCTGTTTTTT. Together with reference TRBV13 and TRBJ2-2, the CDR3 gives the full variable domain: AAGVIQSPRHLIKEKRETATLKCYPIPRHDTVYWYQQGPGQDPQFLISFYEKMQSDKGSIPDRFSAQQFSDYHSELNMSSLELGDSALYFCASSLGGRAPTGELFFGEGSRLTVL.

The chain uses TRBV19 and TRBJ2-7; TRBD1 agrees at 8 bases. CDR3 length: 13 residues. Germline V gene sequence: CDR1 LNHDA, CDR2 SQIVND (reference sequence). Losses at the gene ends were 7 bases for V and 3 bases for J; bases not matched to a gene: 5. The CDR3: CASNTGGNYEQYF. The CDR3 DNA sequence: TGTGCCAGTAACACAGGGGGTAACTACGAGCAGTACTTC.

The CDR3 DNA is TGTGCCAGCAGAGGCCCGCACGGGAGGCGGAACACCGGGGAGCTGTTTTTT. Translating gives CASRGPHGRRNTGELFF. V gene TRBV28 combines with J gene TRBJ2-2, with 7 bases that match TRBD2. CDR1 and CDR2 from the germline V gene are MDHEN and SYDVKM. CDR3 size: 17 residues. The V segment lost 6 bases and the J segment 1 base; nucleotides outside the gene matches: 11. Full variable domain (rest looked up from reference TRBV28 and TRBJ2-2): DVKVTQSSRYLVKRTGEKVFLECVQDMDHENMFWYRQDPGLGLRLIYFSYDVKMKEKGDIPEGYSVSREKKERFSLILESASTNQTSMYLCASRGPHGRRNTGELFFGEGSRLTVL.

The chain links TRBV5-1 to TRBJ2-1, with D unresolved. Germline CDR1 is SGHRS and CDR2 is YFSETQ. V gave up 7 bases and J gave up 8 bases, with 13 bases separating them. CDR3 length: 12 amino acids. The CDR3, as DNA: TGCGCCAGCGGTAAGGGTTGGGATGAGCAGTTCTTC. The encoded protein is CASGKGWDEQFF.

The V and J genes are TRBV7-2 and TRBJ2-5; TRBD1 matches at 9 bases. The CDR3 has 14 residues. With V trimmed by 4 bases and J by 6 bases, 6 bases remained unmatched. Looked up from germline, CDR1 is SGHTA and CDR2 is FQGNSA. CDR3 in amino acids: CASSSWGQGQTQYF. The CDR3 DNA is TGTGCCAGCAGCTCGTGGGGACAGGGCCAGACCCAGTACTTC.

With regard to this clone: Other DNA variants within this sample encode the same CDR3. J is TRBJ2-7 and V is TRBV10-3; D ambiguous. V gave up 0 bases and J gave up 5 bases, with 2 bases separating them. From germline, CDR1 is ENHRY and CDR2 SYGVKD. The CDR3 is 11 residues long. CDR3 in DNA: TGTGCCATCAGTGAGTCTCACGAGCAGTACTTC. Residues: CAISESHEQYF.

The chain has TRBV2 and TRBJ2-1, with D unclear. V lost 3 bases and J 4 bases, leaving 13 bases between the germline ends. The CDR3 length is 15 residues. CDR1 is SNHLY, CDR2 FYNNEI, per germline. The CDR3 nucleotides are TGTGCCAGCAGTGACTGGACGTTCGGGTACAATGAGCAGTTCTTC. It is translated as CASSDWTFGYNEQFF. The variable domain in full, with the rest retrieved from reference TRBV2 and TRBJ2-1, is EPEVTQTPSHQVTQMGQEVILRCVPISNHLYFYWYRQILGQKVEFLVSFYNNEISEKSEIFDDQFSVERPDGSNFTLKIRSTKLEDSAMYFCASSDWTFGYNEQFFGPGTRLTVL.

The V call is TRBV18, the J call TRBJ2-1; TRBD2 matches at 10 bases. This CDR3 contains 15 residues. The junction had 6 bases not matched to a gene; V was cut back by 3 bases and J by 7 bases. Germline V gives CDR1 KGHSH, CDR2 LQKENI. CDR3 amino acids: CASSPKREGGNEQFF. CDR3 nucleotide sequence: TGTGCCAGCTCACCTAAGCGGGAGGGCGGTAATGAGCAGTTCTTC.

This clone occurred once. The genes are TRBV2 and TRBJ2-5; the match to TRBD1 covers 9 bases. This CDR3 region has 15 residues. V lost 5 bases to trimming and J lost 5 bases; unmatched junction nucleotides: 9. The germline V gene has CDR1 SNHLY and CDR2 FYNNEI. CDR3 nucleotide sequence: TGTGCCAGCAGTACCGAACAGGGGGCGGGGGAGACCCAGTACTTC. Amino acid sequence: CASSTEQGAGETQYF.